The 5 T cell receptor beta chains given below trace back to one sample, sequenced in a study of blood T cell repertoires in COVID-19. Measured with immunoSEQ multiplex PCR; TCRdb has only the in-frame clones, and not every one. This table has about 180,000 clones, roughly 87% appearing once. Sequenced material: peripheral blood. These receptors all stem from a woman in her seventies with COVID-19, enrolled during active disease.

The chain recombines TRBV29-1 with TRBJ2-3, with D possibly matching TRBD2 (5 bases). V was trimmed by 3 bases and J by 3 bases, leaving 16 bases between them. In germline, CDR1 is SQVTM, CDR2 ANQGSEA. CDR3 length: 15 residues. This CDR3 reads CSVEGMDWGTDTQYF. For the CDR3, the DNA is TGCAGCGTTGAGGGCATGGACTGGGGTACAGATACGCAGTATTTT.

This clone was counted a single time. This chain connects TRBV28 to TRBJ2-5; the D gene is possibly TRBD2 (6 bases). The CDR3 sequence is 17 residues long. Germline CDR1 MDHEN, CDR2 SYDVKM. Trimming left V 5 bases short and J 5 bases short, with 24 bases between. The CDR3, as DNA: TGTGCCAGCAGTCCCGCGGGGCCGGAGGGACCACGGGAGACCCAGTACTTC. Encoded protein: CASSPAGPEGPRETQYF.

This clone was observed a single time. This CDR3 is also generated by other DNA sequences in the sample. The CDR3: CASSLGPAGGGTDTQYF. The CDR3 coding sequence is TGCGCCAGCAGCTTGGGGCCCGCGGGAGGGGGAACAGATACGCAGTATTTT. The J gene is TRBJ2-3, the V gene TRBV5-1; 9 nucleotides align to TRBD2. Germline values: CDR1 SGHRS, CDR2 YFSETQ. The CDR3 runs 17 residues. The J segment lost 3 bases and the V segment lost 0 bases, leaving 8 bases of the junction unmatched.

The chain links TRBV6-5 to TRBJ2-1; maybe TRBD2 (6 bases). The CDR3 consists of 14 residues. CDR1 and CDR2 (germline): MNHEY, SVGAGI. V lost 2 bases, J lost 8 bases, and 13 bases lay in between. The DNA for the CDR3 is TGTGCCAGCAGTTACCCCACTCGCGGGGATGAGCAGTTCTTC. This gives the protein CASSYPTRGDEQFF.

This chain joins TRBV27 and TRBJ1-2; D might be TRBD1 (5 bases). V lost 2 bases, J lost 2 bases, and 12 bases lay in between. CDR1 and CDR2 (germline): MNHEY, SMNVEV (reference sequence). The CDR3 is 15 residues long. The CDR3 loop is CASSLGQGGNYGYTF. In DNA, the CDR3 is TGTGCCAGCAGTTTAGGGCAGGGCGGAAACTATGGCTACACCTTC.